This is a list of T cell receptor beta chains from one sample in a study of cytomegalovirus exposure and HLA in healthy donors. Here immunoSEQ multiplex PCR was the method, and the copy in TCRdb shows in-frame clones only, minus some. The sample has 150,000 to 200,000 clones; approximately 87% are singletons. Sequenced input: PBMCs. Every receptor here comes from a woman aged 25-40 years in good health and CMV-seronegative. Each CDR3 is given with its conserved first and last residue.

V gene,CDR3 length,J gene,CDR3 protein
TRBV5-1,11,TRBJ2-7,CASTEGYEQYF
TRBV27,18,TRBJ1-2,CASSLGADRGVRSYGYTF
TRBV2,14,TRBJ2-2,CAKDGTGVTGELFF
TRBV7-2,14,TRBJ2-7,CASSFFGGNYEQYF
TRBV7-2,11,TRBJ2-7,CASSSGHGQYF
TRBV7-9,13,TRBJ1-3,CASSPLVENTIYF
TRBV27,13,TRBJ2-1,CASRGSSYNEQFF
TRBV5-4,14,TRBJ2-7,CASSLRDSFYEQYF
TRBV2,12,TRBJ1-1,CARHTRNTEAFF
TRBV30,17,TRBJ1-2,CAWSAHPEETVHYGYTF
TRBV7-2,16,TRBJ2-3,CASSFPRGDPTDTQYF
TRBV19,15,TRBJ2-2,CASSLPSGSTGELFF
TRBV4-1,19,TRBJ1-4,CASSQDSLWLAATNEKLFF
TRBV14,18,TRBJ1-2,CASSQAFVEGEFHYGYTF
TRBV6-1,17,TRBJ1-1,CASSESAGGGRGTEAFF
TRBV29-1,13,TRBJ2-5,CSVESGGQETQYF
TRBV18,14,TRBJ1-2,CASSSDPADGGYTF
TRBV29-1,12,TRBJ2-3,CSVRRVRQSQYF
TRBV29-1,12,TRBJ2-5,CSAPGLVETQYF
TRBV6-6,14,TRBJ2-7,CASRPGTKTYEQYF